This TCR beta chain was identified in a study of T cells after posttransplantation cyclophosphamide. Broader study findings: Donor CD8+ memory clones often dominated recipient blood repertoires at later times.

Data came from immunoSEQ multiplex PCR; TCRdb stores just in-frame clones and leaves some out. Of more than 60,000 clones in the sample, over 85% are singletons; the top ten hold about 3.2%. The CDR3 length is 15 residues. In germline, CDR1 is GTSNPN, CDR2 SVGIG (reference sequence). The V and J ends lost 0 bases and 10 bases, in that order; junction bases with no gene match: 12. Note on this clone: Its antigen is undetermined.

The chain carries TRBV30 and TRBJ2-1; 7 bases are a match to TRBD2. The sequence was collected from a woman in her thirties in good health and a related stem cell transplant donor. Input material: PBMCs. In DNA form, the CDR3 reads TGTGCCTGGAGTGTAAAAGGCTGGGGGGGTAGAGAGCAGTTCTTC. This sequence encodes CAWSVKGWGGREQFF.